This T cell receptor (beta chain) stems from a study of graft-versus-host responses after intestinal transplantation (dated by TCRdb to about 2021). Study-wide context: Recipients received multivisceral, liver-intestinal, or isolated intestinal transplants. All recipients received anti-thymocyte globulin induction followed by maintenance tacrolimus and steroids for approximately 3 years. Bulk TCR-beta CDR3 sequencing was used to track graft-versus-host and host-versus-graft alloreactive T cell clones in the graft, circulation and bone marrow after intestinal transplantation. Alloreactive clones were identified by sequencing pre-transplant mixed lymphocyte reaction products and comparing these products with unstimulated pre-transplant donor and recipient T cells. The cohort enrolled under 30 intestinal transplant recipients, one of whom was a retransplant, and a few patients without pretransplant specimens were excluded. A peak of at least 4% donor T cells among recipient peripheral blood mononuclear cells was the definition used for donor T cell macrochimerism. Samples from three later patients were sequenced in-house on an Illumina MiSeq with MiXCR processing rather than by the commercial service. Summary of the overall study and its limitations: Early after transplant, peak levels of circulating GvH clones were found to be associated with declines in HvG clones. The relatively low number and heterogeneity of intestinal transplant patients limited the conclusions. GvH clones were detected in recipient bone marrow, and some appeared earlier in ileal mucosa or blood, consistent with an intestinal mucosal origin. In patients with donor T cell macrochimerism, the allografts had high GvH to HvG T cell clonal ratios.

Preparation of the library involved the immunoSEQ multiplex PCR assay. For most patients, genomic DNA was isolated with the Qiagen DNeasy Blood and Tissue Kit and shipped frozen to Adaptive Biotechnologies for TCR sequencing. For most patients, high-throughput TCR-beta CDR3 sequencing of genomic DNA was performed by Adaptive Biotechnologies. The original pipeline was this. Adaptive's ImmunoSEQ software was the source of the TCR sequencing data for about 20 patients, while three other patients were processed with MiXCR and VDJtools. CD4 versus CD8 sorting errors were corrected by removing sequences found in both subsets at a frequency ratio below 5:1. CDR3 nucleotide sequences shared between donor and recipient were removed because the origin of such sequences could not be assigned. To be classed as alloreactive, a clone needed at least 2-fold expansion over unstimulated cells and a minimum CFSE-low frequency of 0.002% (template counts) or 0.001% (read counts). Clones detected in sequenced pre-transplant spleen, lymph node, or MLR CFSE-low populations of the donor or recipient were defined as mappable. The cumulative frequency of alloreactive clones was calculated as a percentage of all sequences, weighted by copy number. TCRdb carries this immuneACCESS record with in-frame sequences only. Its versions omit some clonotypes, under half of them owing to an unresolved V gene in the studies checked, with the rest unexplained. The V and J calls and clone size were taken over from that table, and D and trimming were inferred from the DNA. This sample has approximately 97,000 clones in its table, and around 90% of those were observed once. The ten largest make up over 0.06% of the sample.

Compared with germline, V lacks 3 bases and J lacks 3 bases; bases without a gene match: 15. CDR1 and CDR2 (SGHVS, FNYEAQ) derive from the germline V gene. Including cysteine and phenylalanine, the CDR3 has 18 amino acids. The entry retains the CDR3 DNA only, 54 bases that are in frame from base 1. A remark on this clone: Its specific antigen is unknown. Qualities for individual bases were not recorded, and no much larger clone is one base off.

The sample's time point, from its label and the paper: cells obtained before transplantation from donor or recipient. CD3+CD4+ and CD3+CD8+ populations were FACS-sorted from unstimulated pre-transplant donor and recipient cells taken from spleen or lymph nodes. The receptor was isolated from a human donor who was the organ donor for an intestinal transplant. The V gene is TRBV7-6 and the J gene is TRBJ1-2; 8 of the junction bases match TRBD1. The material sequenced was unstimulated CD8+ T cells sorted from spleen or lymph node cells, taken before transplant. The CDR3: CASSFDPQYRGFDYGYTF. The DNA is TGTGCCAGCAGCTTTGACCCACAATACAGGGGGTTTGACTATGGCTACACCTTC.